The T cell receptor beta chain described here comes from a study of T cell repertoires in cytomegalovirus infection. Study at large: Carrying CMV and the relevant HLA type showed in public TCR beta signatures.

Whole-study findings and limits: Cumulative frequency (of public TCR beta family members) identified carriers of CMV plus the relevant HLA. The ex vivo response was dominated by HLA-C-restricted CMV-specific TCR beta clonotypes.

In regard to this clonotype: The antigen is undetermined.

TCRdb reprocessed the reads via MiXCR and lists one record per CDR3 protein. The sample carries more than 400,000 distinct CDR3 sequences, approximately 25% recorded once. In germline, CDR1 is LGHNA, CDR2 YSLEER. The CDR3 has 16 amino acids. Unmatched junction bases numbered 3, after V lost 1 base and J lost 0 bases. This chain links TRBV4-3 with TRBJ2-3; 8 bases are a match to TRBD2. This sequence was found in a human donor in good health (CMV status not recorded). Some clones in this sample may be carry-over from other donors' samples. Sequencing was carried out using PBMCs. CDR3 in DNA: TGCGCCAGCAGCCAAGGGGTAGCGGGAAGCACAGATACGCAGTATTTT. This gives the protein CASSQGVAGSTDTQYF.